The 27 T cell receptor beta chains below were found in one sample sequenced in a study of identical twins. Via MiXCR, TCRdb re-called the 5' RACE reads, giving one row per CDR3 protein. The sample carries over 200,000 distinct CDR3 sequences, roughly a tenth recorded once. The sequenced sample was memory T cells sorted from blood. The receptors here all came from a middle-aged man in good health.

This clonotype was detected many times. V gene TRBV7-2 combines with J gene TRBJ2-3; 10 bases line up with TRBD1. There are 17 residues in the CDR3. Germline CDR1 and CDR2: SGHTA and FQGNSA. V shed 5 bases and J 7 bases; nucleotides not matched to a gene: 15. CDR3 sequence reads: CASSRGGTGVVLNTQYF. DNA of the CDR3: TGTGCCAGCAGCCGCGGCGGGACAGGGGTCGTGTTGAATACGCAGTATTTT.

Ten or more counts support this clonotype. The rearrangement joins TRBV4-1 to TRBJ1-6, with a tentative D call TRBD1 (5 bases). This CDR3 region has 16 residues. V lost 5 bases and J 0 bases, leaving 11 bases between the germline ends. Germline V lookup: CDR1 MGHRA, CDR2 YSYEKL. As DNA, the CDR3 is TGCGCCAGCAGCTACAGGTTTAGCTCCTATAATTCACCCCTCCACTTT. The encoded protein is CASSYRFSSYNSPLHF.

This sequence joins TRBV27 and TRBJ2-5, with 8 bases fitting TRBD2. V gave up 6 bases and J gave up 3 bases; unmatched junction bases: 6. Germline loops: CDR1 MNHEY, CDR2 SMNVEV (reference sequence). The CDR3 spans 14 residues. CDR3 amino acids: CASSRGGREETQYF. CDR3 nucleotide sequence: TGTGCCAGCAGCCGGGGGGGGCGAGAAGAGACCCAGTACTTC.

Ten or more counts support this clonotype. The chain's CDR3 is CASSLVISHEQYF. CDR3 in DNA: TGTGCCAGCAGTTTAGTTATAAGCCACGAGCAGTACTTC. The chain recombines TRBV12-3 or TRBV12-4 with TRBJ2-7; D remains unclear. CDR3 length: 13 amino acids. Trimming shortened V by 1 base and J by 5 bases, and 9 bases separated the two germline ends.

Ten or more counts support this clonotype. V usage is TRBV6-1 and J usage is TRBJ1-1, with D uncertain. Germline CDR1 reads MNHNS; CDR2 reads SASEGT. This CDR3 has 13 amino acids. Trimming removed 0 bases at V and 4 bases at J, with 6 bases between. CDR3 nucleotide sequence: TGTGCCAGCAGTGAAGCGACACGCACTGAAGCTTTCTTT. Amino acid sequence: CASSEATRTEAFF.

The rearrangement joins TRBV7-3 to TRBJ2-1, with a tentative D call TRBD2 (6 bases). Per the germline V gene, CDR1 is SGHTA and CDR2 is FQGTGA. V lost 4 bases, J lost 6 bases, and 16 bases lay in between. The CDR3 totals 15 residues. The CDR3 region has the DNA TGTGCCAGCAGCTCGGGCGGGCGGGATACCAATGAGCAGTTCTTC. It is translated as CASSSGGRDTNEQFF.

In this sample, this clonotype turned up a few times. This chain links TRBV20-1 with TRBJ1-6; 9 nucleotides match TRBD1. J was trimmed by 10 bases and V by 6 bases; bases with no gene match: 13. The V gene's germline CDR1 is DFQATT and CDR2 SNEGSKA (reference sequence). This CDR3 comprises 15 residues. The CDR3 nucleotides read TGCAGTGCCAAAGAAACAGGGGGCTTTGGCTCACCCCTCCACTTT. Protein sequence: CSAKETGGFGSPLHF.

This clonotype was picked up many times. CDR3 in amino acids: CSVEDRSTNEKLFF. In nucleotides, the CDR3 is TGCAGCGTTGAAGATCGGTCAACTAATGAAAAACTGTTTTTT. V and J are TRBV29-1 and TRBJ1-4; D is unclear. V was cut by 0 bases and J by 0 bases, with 5 bases left in between. The CDR3 covers 14 residues. Germline CDR1 reads SQVTM; CDR2 reads ANQGSEA.

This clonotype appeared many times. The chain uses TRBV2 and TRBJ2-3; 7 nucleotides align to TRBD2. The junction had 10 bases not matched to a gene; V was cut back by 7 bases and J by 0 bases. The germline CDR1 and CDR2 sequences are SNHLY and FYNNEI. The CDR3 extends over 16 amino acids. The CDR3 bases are TGTGCCAGCAACGTAGGGCTAGCGGCTAGCACAGATACGCAGTATTTT. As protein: CASNVGLAASTDTQYF.

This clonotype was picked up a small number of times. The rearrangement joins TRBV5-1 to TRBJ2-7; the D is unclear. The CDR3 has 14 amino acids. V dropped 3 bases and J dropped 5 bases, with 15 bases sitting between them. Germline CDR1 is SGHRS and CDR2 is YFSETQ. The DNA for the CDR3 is TGCGCCAGCAGCTCCGACATCAAACCTAACGAGCAGTACTTC. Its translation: CASSSDIKPNEQYF.

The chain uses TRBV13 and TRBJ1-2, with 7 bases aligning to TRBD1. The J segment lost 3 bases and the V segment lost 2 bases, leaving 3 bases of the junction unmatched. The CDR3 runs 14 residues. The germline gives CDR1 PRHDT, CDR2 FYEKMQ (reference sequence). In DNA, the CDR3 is TGTGCCAGCAGCTTATCCAGGGGGGACTATGGCTACACCTTC. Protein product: CASSLSRGDYGYTF.

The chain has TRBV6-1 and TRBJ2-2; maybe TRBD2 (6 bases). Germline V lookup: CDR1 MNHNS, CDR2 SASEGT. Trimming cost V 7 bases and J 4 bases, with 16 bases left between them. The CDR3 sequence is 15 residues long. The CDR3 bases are TGTGCCAGCACCCTCCTGGGAGGAAGCACCGGGGAGCTGTTTTTT. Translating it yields CASTLLGGSTGELFF.

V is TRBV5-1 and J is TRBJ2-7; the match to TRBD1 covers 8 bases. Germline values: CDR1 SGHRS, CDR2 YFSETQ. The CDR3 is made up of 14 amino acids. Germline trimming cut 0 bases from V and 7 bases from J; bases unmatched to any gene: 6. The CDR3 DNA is TGCGCCAGCAGCTTGGCAGGGGGCTTAGGGGAGCAGTACTTC. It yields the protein CASSLAGGLGEQYF.

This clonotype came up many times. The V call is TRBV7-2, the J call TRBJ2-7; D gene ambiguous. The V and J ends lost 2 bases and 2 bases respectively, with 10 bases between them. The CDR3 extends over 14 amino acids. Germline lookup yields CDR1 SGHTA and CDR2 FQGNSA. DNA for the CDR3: TGTGCCAGCAGCTTACGTGAGTTAGCCTACGAGCAGTACTTC. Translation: CASSLRELAYEQYF.

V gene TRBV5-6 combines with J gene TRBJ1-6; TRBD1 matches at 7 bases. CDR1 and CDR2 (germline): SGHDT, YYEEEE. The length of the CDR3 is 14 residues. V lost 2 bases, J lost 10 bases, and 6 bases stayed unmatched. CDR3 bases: TGTGCCAGCAGCTTTTACAGGGGTAGCTCACCCCTCCACTTT. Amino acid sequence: CASSFYRGSSPLHF.

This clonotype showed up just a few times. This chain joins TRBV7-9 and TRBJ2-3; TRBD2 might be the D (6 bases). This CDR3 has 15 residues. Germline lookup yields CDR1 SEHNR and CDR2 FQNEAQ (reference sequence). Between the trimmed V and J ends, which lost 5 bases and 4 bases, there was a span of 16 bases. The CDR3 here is CASSVVRGNADTQYF. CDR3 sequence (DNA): TGTGCCAGCAGCGTAGTGCGCGGGAACGCAGATACGCAGTATTTT.

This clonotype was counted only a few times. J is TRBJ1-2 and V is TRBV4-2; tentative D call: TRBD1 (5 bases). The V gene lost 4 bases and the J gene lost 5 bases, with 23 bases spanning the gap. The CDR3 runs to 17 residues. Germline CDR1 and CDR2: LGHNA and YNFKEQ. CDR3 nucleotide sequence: TGTGCCAGCAGCCTCGCCGGGGGGGGAGATGACCCTTATGGCTACACCTTC. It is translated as CASSLAGGGDDPYGYTF.

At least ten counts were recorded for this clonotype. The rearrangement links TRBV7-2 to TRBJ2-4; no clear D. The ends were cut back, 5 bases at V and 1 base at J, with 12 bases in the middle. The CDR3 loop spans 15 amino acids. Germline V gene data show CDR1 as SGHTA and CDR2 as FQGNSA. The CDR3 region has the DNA TGTGCCAGCAGCCCTTCTGGGGTTGCCAAAAACATTCAGTACTTC. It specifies CASSPSGVAKNIQYF. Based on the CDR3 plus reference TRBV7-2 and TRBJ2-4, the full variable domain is GAGVSQSPSNKVTEKGKDVELRCDPISGHTALYWYRQSLGQGLEFLIYFQGNSAPDKSGLPSDRFSAERTGGSVSTLTIQRTQQEDSAVYLCASSPSGVAKNIQYFGAGTRLSVL.

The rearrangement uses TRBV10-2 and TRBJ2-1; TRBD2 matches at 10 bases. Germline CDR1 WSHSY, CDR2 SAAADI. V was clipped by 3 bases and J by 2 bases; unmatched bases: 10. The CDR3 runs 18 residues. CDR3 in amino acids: CASSDRLAGVGPYNEQFF. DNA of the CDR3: TGCGCCAGCAGTGATCGGCTAGCGGGAGTCGGGCCCTACAATGAGCAGTTCTTC.

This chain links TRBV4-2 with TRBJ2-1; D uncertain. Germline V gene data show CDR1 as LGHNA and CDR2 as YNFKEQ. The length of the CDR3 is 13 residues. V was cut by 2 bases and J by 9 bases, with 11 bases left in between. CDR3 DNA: TGTGCCAGCAGCCAAACAGAAAAGAGTGAGCAGTTCTTC. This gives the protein CASSQTEKSEQFF.

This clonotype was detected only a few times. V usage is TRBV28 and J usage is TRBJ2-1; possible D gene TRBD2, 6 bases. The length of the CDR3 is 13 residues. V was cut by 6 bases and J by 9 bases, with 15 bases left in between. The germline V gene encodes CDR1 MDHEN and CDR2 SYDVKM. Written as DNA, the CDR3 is TGTGCCAGCAGCACTACTAGCAATGGTGAGCAGTTCTTC. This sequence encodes CASSTTSNGEQFF. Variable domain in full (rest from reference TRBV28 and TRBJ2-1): DVKVTQSSRYLVKRTGEKVFLECVQDMDHENMFWYRQDPGLGLRLIYFSYDVKMKEKGDIPEGYSVSREKKERFSLILESASTNQTSMYLCASSTTSNGEQFFGPGTRLTVL.

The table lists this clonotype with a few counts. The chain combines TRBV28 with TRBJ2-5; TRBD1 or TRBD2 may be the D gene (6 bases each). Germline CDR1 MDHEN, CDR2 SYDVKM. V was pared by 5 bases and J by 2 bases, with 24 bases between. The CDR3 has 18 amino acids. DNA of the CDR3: TGTGCCAGCAGTCTCTCGGACAGATGGAGCGGGCTACAAGAGACCCAGTACTTC. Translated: CASSLSDRWSGLQETQYF.

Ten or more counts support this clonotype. The CDR3 protein is CSVGGALPTEAFF. The CDR3 region has the DNA TGCAGCGTGGGGGGGGCCCTTCCCACTGAAGCTTTCTTT. The chain joins TRBV29-1 to TRBJ1-1; a weak D match, TRBD1 (6 bases). Germline loops: CDR1 SQVTM, CDR2 ANQGSEA. The ends were cut back, 6 bases at V and 4 bases at J, with 15 bases in the middle. CDR3 length equals 13 residues.

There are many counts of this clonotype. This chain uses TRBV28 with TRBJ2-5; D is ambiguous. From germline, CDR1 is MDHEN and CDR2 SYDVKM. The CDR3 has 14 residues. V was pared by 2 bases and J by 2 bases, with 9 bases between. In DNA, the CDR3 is TGTGCCAGCAGTTTACCATTGATTCAAGAGACCCAGTACTTC. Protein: CASSLPLIQETQYF. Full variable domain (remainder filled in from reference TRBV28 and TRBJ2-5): DVKVTQSSRYLVKRTGEKVFLECVQDMDHENMFWYRQDPGLGLRLIYFSYDVKMKEKGDIPEGYSVSREKKERFSLILESASTNQTSMYLCASSLPLIQETQYFGPGTRLLVL.

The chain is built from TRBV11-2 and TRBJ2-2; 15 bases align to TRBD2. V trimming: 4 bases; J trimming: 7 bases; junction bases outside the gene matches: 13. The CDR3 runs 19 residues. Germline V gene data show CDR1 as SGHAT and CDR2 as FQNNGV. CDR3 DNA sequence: TGTGCCAGCAGCTCCCGGACTAGCGGGAGGGTCGGACCCGGCGGGGAGCTGTTTTTT. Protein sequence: CASSSRTSGRVGPGGELFF.

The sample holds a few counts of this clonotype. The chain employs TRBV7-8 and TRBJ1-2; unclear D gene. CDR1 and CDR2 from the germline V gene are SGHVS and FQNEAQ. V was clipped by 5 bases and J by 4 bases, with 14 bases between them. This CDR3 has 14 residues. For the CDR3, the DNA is TGTGCCAGCAGCCCCGCCCGGCTATCCTATGGCTACACCTTC. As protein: CASSPARLSYGYTF.

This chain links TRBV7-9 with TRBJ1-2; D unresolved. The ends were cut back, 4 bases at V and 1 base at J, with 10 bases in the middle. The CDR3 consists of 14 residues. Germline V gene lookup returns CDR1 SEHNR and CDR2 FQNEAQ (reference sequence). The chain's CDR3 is CASSSLEVNYGYTF. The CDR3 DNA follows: TGTGCCAGCAGCTCACTCGAGGTTAACTATGGCTACACCTTC. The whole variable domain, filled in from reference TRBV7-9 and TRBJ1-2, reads DTGVSQNPRHKITKRGQNVTFRCDPISEHNRLYWYRQTLGQGPEFLTYFQNEAQLEKSRLLSDRFSAERPKGSFSTLEIQRTEQGDSAMYLCASSSLEVNYGYTFGSGTRLTVV.